Listed here are 29 T cell receptor beta chains from one sample, sequenced in a study of technical replicates of blood from a handful of donors. Sequencing used immunoSEQ multiplex PCR; TCRdb keeps in-frame clones, though not all of them. The table lists more than 90,000 clones, around 95% of them singletons. Sequencing was performed on T cells isolated from PBMCs. The receptor set was obtained from a human donor in good health.

This chain uses TRBV2 with TRBJ1-5, with TRBD1 as a possible D gene (5 bases). With 2 bases removed from V and 1 base from J, the gap between germline ends came to 9 bases. CDR3 length equals 15 residues. Per the germline V gene, CDR1 is SNHLY and CDR2 is FYNNEI. The CDR3 DNA is TGTGCCAGCAGTGAACTCAGGGTAAGCAATCAGCCCCAGCATTTT. It yields the protein CASSELRVSNQPQHF.

This rearrangement joins TRBV7-9 to TRBJ2-5; weak D call: TRBD2 (7 bases). Germline V gene sequence: CDR1 SEHNR, CDR2 FQNEAQ (reference sequence). Between the trimmed V and J ends, which lost 5 bases and 5 bases, there was a span of 18 bases. The CDR3 contains 15 residues. The DNA of the CDR3 is TGTGCCAGCAGCCCCACCCAGGGGAGGGTGGAGACCCAGTACTTC. It is translated as CASSPTQGRVETQYF.

V usage is TRBV5-5 and J usage is TRBJ2-7; no clear D. Germline CDR1 is SGHKS and CDR2 is YYEKEE (reference sequence). The V gene lost 0 bases and the J gene lost 6 bases, with 10 bases spanning the gap. The CDR3 totals 13 residues. This chain's CDR3 is CASSLASSVEQYF. Written as DNA, the CDR3 is TGTGCCAGCAGCTTGGCGAGTAGTGTCGAGCAGTACTTC.

This rearrangement joins TRBV4-1 to TRBJ2-7; no firm D call. The CDR3 extends over 18 amino acids. Per the germline V gene, CDR1 is MGHRA and CDR2 is YSYEKL. The V end was cut by 1 base, the J end by 1 base, with 20 bases between. CDR3 sequence reads: CASSQAVLAQPFSYEQYF. The CDR3 DNA sequence: TGCGCCAGCAGCCAAGCGGTGTTGGCACAGCCCTTTTCCTACGAGCAGTACTTC.

The chain is built from TRBV6-5 and TRBJ2-7, with 8 nucleotides matching TRBD1. Trimming took 6 bases from V and 3 from J; bases not matched to a gene: 10. This CDR3 has 15 amino acids. Germline CDR1 and CDR2: MNHEY and SVGAGI. The CDR3 sequence is CASSPAGGKHYEQYF. The CDR3 DNA reads TGTGCCAGCAGCCCCGCAGGGGGCAAGCACTACGAGCAGTACTTC.

This chain links TRBV28 with TRBJ1-2; a possible D gene is TRBD1 (6 bases). There are 15 residues in the CDR3. The germline gives CDR1 MDHEN, CDR2 SYDVKM. Trimming took 2 bases from V and 5 from J, leaving 15 bases between them. The chain's CDR3 is CASSLIGGPGYGYTF. For the CDR3, the DNA is TGTGCCAGCAGTTTAATTGGGGGCCCAGGGTATGGCTACACCTTC.

The chain couples TRBV2 to TRBJ2-3; 7 bases line up with TRBD2. The V segment lost 5 bases and the J segment 3 bases; nucleotides outside the gene matches: 5. The CDR3 consists of 14 residues. The germline gives CDR1 SNHLY, CDR2 FYNNEI. The CDR3 loop is CASSRGGGTDTQYF. CDR3 nucleotide sequence: TGTGCCAGCAGTCGAGGCGGGGGAACAGATACGCAGTATTTT.

The rearrangement links TRBV6-4 to TRBJ2-2, with no clear D. This CDR3 region has 13 residues. Germline-derived CDR1 and CDR2 are MRHNA and SNTAGT. Trimming removed 8 bases at V and 2 bases at J, with 9 bases between. This CDR3 is CASRDINTGELFF. For the CDR3, the DNA is TGTGCCAGCCGAGACATCAACACCGGGGAGCTGTTTTTT.

The rearrangement joins TRBV6-1 to TRBJ2-5; 7 bases align to TRBD1. Germline CDR1 is MNHNS and CDR2 is SASEGT. V dropped 3 bases and J dropped 9; count of bases not matched to a gene: 10. There are 14 residues in the CDR3. CDR3 in DNA: TGTGCCAGCAGTGAGACGGGACAGTTTTGGGCCCAGTACTTC. Its protein product is CASSETGQFWAQYF.

The chain links TRBV5-1 to TRBJ2-5; possibly TRBD1 for D (5 bases). Trimming cost V 0 bases and J 5 bases, with 14 bases left between them. Germline CDR1 reads SGHRS; CDR2 reads YFSETQ. The CDR3 consists of 15 residues. The chain's CDR3 is CASSLAFQGGETQYF. The CDR3 DNA follows: TGCGCCAGCAGCTTGGCCTTCCAGGGCGGCGAGACCCAGTACTTC.

This clone was seen a handful of times. This rearrangement joins TRBV29-1 to TRBJ1-4; D call uncertain. V was clipped by 4 bases and J by 7 bases, with 10 bases between them. The CDR3 runs to 12 residues. CDR1 is SQVTM, CDR2 ANQGSEA, per germline. The CDR3 spells CSVARESEKLFF. The CDR3 DNA follows: TGCAGCGTTGCTAGGGAGAGTGAAAAACTGTTTTTT.

The CDR3 sequence is CASSAMVGGGSEKLFF. The CDR3 coding sequence is TGTGCCAGCAGTGCAATGGTTGGGGGGGGGAGTGAAAAACTGTTTTTT. This chain uses TRBV6-1 with TRBJ1-4, with D perhaps TRBD1 (5 bases). V lost 4 bases, J lost 7 bases, and 19 bases lay in between. The CDR3 sequence is 16 residues long. Germline assignment: CDR1 MNHNS and CDR2 SASEGT.

The CDR3 nucleotides read TGCGCCAGCAGCCCGGACAGGGGAACTAACTATGGCTACACCTTC. Protein sequence: CASSPDRGTNYGYTF. This chain uses TRBV5-1 with TRBJ1-2, with 9 nucleotides matching TRBD1. The ends lost 4 bases at V and 0 bases at J; junction bases unmatched: 4. CDR3 length: 15 amino acids. Per germline, CDR1 SGHRS and CDR2 YFSETQ.

J is TRBJ2-1 and V is TRBV7-6; TRBD2 matches at 9 bases. This CDR3 contains 16 residues. V dropped 2 bases and J dropped 9; count of bases not matched to a gene: 11. Germline loops: CDR1 SGHVS, CDR2 FNYEAQ. CDR3 amino acids: CASSLLERGVLIEQFF. The CDR3 DNA sequence: TGTGCCAGCAGCTTATTAGAGCGGGGGGTCTTAATTGAGCAGTTCTTC.

The chain has TRBV5-1 and TRBJ1-2, with D perhaps matching TRBD1 (5 bases). The germline V and J ends were trimmed by 0 bases and 2 bases, with 11 bases remaining between them. CDR3 length: 15 amino acids. Germline V gene data show CDR1 as SGHRS and CDR2 as YFSETQ. CDR3 loop: CASSLGDSPNYGYTF. CDR3 DNA: TGCGCCAGCAGCTTGGGGGACTCCCCGAACTATGGCTACACCTTC.

The V gene is TRBV2, the J gene TRBJ2-7, with TRBD1 matching 11 bases. V trimming: 10 bases; J trimming: 0 bases; junction bases outside the gene matches: 8. Germline V gene sequence: CDR1 SNHLY, CDR2 FYNNEI. The CDR3 runs to 15 residues. The CDR3 loop reads CATIRDRGFSYEQYF. CDR3 sequence (DNA): TGTGCCACCATCCGGGACAGGGGGTTCTCCTACGAGCAGTACTTC.

The chain has TRBV27 and TRBJ2-3; 11 bases agree with TRBD2. Unmatched junction bases numbered 9, after V lost 6 bases and J lost 7 bases. There are 15 residues in the CDR3. Germline CDR1 reads MNHEY; CDR2 reads SMNVEV (reference sequence). CDR3 nucleotides: TGTGCCAGCAGCCCTATAGCGGGAGGGCCAAATACGCAGTATTTT. Amino acid sequence: CASSPIAGGPNTQYF.

The chain links TRBV30 to TRBJ2-7, with unresolved D. Germline loops: CDR1 GTSNPN, CDR2 SVGIG (reference sequence). The CDR3 is 12 amino acids. V was shortened by 5 bases and J by 3 bases, with 11 bases between the two germline ends. CDR3 bases: TGTGCCTGGTCTCTAGGCTTCTACGAGCAGTACTTC. Amino acid sequence: CAWSLGFYEQYF. The full variable domain, completed using reference TRBV30 and TRBJ2-7, is SQTIHQWPATLVQPVGSPLSLECTVEGTSNPNLYWYRQAAGRGLQLLFYSVGIGQISSEVPQNLSASRPQDRQFILSSKKLLLSDSGFYLCAWSLGFYEQYFGPGTRLTVT.

The CDR3 loop is CASSPDRGSVNTGELFF. The CDR3 DNA reads TGCGCCAGCAGCCCGGACCGCGGGAGTGTGAACACCGGGGAGCTGTTTTTT. The chain uses TRBV5-1 and TRBJ2-2; 7 bases fit TRBD2. Unmatched junction bases numbered 10, after V lost 4 bases and J lost 1 base. There are 17 residues in the CDR3. Germline V gives CDR1 SGHRS, CDR2 YFSETQ.

This clone was found once. V usage is TRBV5-1 and J usage is TRBJ2-5; 7 bases match TRBD2. Per germline, CDR1 SGHRS and CDR2 YFSETQ. CDR3 size: 13 residues. V lost 2 bases and J lost 5; bases outside the gene matches: 3. The DNA of the CDR3 is TGCGCCAGCAGCTTCGGGGGGTGGGAGACCCAGTACTTC. Protein product: CASSFGGWETQYF. The complete variable domain, with remaining parts taken from reference TRBV5-1 and TRBJ2-5, reads KAGVTQTPRYLIKTRGQQVTLSCSPISGHRSVSWYQQTPGQGLQFLFEYFSETQRNKGNFPGRFSGRQFSNSRSEMNVSTLELGDSALYLCASSFGGWETQYFGPGTRLLVL.

The chain employs TRBV5-1 and TRBJ2-7, with a weak D call TRBD1 (6 bases). The CDR3 has 14 residues. The germline CDR1 and CDR2 sequences are SGHRS and YFSETQ. V was shortened by 0 bases and J by 6 bases, with 13 bases between the two germline ends. The CDR3, as DNA: TGCGCCAGCAGCTTGGATGGGGGCTCGGGCGAGCAGTACTTC. It codes for CASSLDGGSGEQYF.

This clone was observed once. The chain uses TRBV6-5 and TRBJ2-2, with 11 nucleotides matching TRBD2. The CDR3 loop spans 16 amino acids. CDR1 and CDR2 from the germline V gene are MNHEY and SVGAGI. The V segment lost 4 bases and the J segment 6 bases; nucleotides outside the gene matches: 7. The CDR3 spells CASSSLTSGKSGELFF. CDR3 sequence (DNA): TGTGCCAGCAGTTCCCTGACTAGCGGGAAATCCGGGGAGCTGTTTTTT.

CDR3 protein: CASRDYTGAYEQYF. As DNA, the CDR3 is TGTGCCAGCAGGGACTATACAGGGGCCTACGAGCAGTACTTC. V usage is TRBV6-1 and J usage is TRBJ2-7; perhaps TRBD1 as D (7 bases). The ends were cut back, 6 bases at V and 2 bases at J, with 14 bases in the middle. Germline V gene sequence: CDR1 MNHNS, CDR2 SASEGT. This CDR3 is 14 amino acids long.

This rearrangement joins TRBV2 to TRBJ2-7, with D tentatively TRBD2 (6 bases). Trimming removed 2 bases from V and 7 bases from J, with 18 bases in between. There are 15 residues in the CDR3. The germline gives CDR1 SNHLY, CDR2 FYNNEI. This CDR3 is CASSEWSGGGGEQYF. For the CDR3, the DNA is TGTGCCAGCAGTGAATGGTCAGGCGGTGGGGGGGAGCAGTACTTC.

The rearrangement joins TRBV7-9 to TRBJ2-1; 9 bases agree with TRBD2. The CDR3 extends over 16 amino acids. CDR1 and CDR2 from the germline V gene are SEHNR and FQNEAQ (reference sequence). Trimming removed 0 bases from V and 6 bases from J; junction bases left unmatched: 6. The CDR3 DNA reads as TGTGCCAGCAGCTTAGCGGCGCGGGAGGGCCGCAATGAGCAGTTCTTC. Protein: CASSLAAREGRNEQFF.

The J gene is TRBJ2-7, the V gene TRBV27; D is undetermined. Trimming shortened V by 2 bases and J by 3 bases, and 17 bases separated the two germline ends. Looked up from germline, CDR1 is MNHEY and CDR2 is SMNVEV (reference sequence). This CDR3 is built from 16 residues. CDR3 protein: CASSLHAGYPSYEQYF. CDR3 nucleotides: TGTGCCAGCAGTTTACACGCCGGGTACCCCAGCTACGAGCAGTACTTC.

This chain links TRBV7-9 with TRBJ1-3; the D is unclear. Germline V gene data show CDR1 as SEHNR and CDR2 as FQNEAQ (reference sequence). Trimming pared 2 bases from V and 4 bases from J, leaving 3 bases between. This CDR3 contains 12 residues. The CDR3 coding sequence is TGTGCCAGCAGCTTACGGGGAAACACCATATATTTT. Protein product: CASSLRGNTIYF.

The rearrangement uses TRBV27 and TRBJ2-5, with D perhaps matching TRBD1 (7 bases). The DNA end is more similar to TRBJ2-7, so the J call may be wrong. Germline V gene sequence: CDR1 MNHEY, CDR2 SMNVEV (reference sequence). This CDR3 has 15 residues. The CDR3, as DNA: TGTGCCAGCAGTTCCCAGGGGGACTTCGGCTACGAGCAGTACTTC. It encodes CASSSQGDFGYEQYF.

This chain connects TRBV5-1 to TRBJ2-7; TRBD2 might be the D (6 bases). The CDR3 has 12 residues. Germline V gene sequence: CDR1 SGHRS, CDR2 YFSETQ. The ends were cut back, 4 bases at V and 6 bases at J, with 11 bases in the middle. Here the CDR3 reads CASSRVGGEQYF. CDR3 DNA sequence: TGCGCCAGCAGCCGGGTCGGGGGCGAGCAGTACTTC.